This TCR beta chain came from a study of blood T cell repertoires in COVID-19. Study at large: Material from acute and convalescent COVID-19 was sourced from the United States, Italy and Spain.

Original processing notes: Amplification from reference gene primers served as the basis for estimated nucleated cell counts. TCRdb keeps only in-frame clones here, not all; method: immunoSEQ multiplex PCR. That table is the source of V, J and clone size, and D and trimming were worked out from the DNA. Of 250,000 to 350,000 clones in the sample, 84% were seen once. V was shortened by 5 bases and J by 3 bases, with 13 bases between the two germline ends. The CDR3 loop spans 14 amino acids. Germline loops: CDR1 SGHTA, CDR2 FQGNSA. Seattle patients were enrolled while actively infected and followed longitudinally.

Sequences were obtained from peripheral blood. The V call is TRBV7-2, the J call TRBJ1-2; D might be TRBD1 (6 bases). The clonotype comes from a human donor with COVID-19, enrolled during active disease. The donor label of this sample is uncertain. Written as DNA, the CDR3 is TGTGCCAGCAGCCCCCCGGACAGCTACTATGGCTACACCTTC. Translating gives CASSPPDSYYGYTF.